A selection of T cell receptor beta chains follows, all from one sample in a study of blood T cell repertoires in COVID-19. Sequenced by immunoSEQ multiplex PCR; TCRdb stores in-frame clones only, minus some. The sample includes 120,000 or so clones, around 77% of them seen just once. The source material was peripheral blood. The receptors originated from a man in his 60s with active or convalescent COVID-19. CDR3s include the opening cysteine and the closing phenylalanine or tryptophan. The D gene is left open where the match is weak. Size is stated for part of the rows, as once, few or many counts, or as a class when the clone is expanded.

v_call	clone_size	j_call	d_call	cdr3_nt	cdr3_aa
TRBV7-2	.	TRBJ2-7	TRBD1	TGTGCCAGCAGCCCTAGACAGGGGGCCGGGGAGCAGTACTTC	CASSPRQGAGEQYF
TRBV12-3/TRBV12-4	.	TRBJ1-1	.	TGTGCCAGCAGTTTGCAGGGGAACACTGAAGCTTTCTTT	CASSLQGNTEAFF
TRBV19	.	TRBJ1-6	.	TGTGCCAGTGGACAGCCAAGCTCCTATAATTCACCCCTCCACTTT	CASGQPSSYNSPLHF
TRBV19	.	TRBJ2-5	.	TGTGCCAGTAGTAGAGGCGGCCGGGTGGAGACCCAGTACTTC	CASSRGGRVETQYF
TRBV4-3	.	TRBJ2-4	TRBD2	TGCGCCAGCAGCCAAGAAGCGGGATTTGTCAAAAACATTCAGTACTTC	CASSQEAGFVKNIQYF
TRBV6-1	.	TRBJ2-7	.	TGTGCCAGCAGTGAACCCAGGTTACGCTACGAGCAGTACTTC	CASSEPRLRYEQYF
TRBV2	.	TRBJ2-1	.	TGTGCCAGCAGTGAACAGGGATCCAGGGATGAGCAGTTCTTC	CASSEQGSRDEQFF
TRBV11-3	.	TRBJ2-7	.	TGTGCCAGCAGCTCCACGGGGGGCAGCTCCGAGCAGTACTTC	CASSSTGGSSEQYF
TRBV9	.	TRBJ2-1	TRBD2	TGTGCCAGCAGCGTAGCCCCTAGCGGGAATCACAATGAGCAGTTCTTC	CASSVAPSGNHNEQFF
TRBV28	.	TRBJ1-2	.	TGTGCCAGCAGTTCCAAACCCCCGGGGAGGGTTGCTGGCTACACCTTC	CASSSKPPGRVAGYTF
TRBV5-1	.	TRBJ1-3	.	TGCGCCAGCAGCTCCACGTTGGCGGGGAGCTCTGGAAACACCATATATTTT	CASSSTLAGSSGNTIYF
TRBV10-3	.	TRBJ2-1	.	TGTGCCATCAGTGACGCGAGGGCCCTACCGGAGCAGTTCTTC	CAISDARALPEQFF
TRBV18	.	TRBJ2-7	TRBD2	TGTGCCAGCTCACCACCGGGAGGGTACAACGAGCAGTACTTC	CASSPPGGYNEQYF
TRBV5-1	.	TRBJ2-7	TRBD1	TGCGCCAGCACGCCTGGGACAGGGGGGACCTACGAGCAGTACTTC	CASTPGTGGTYEQYF
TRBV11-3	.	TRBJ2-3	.	TGTGCCAGCAGCCCTAGAAACTCGCCGACAGATACGCAGTATTTT	CASSPRNSPTDTQYF
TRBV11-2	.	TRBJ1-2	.	TGTGCCAGCAGCTCCCAGGGGAATGGCTACACCTTC	CASSSQGNGYTF
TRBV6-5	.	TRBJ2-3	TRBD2	TGTGCCAGCAGCCATACTAGCGCGAGCACAGATACGCAGTATTTT	CASSHTSASTDTQYF
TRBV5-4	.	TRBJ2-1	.	TGTGCCAGCAGCTCGAGCCTAGTTAGGGGTGAGCAGTTCTTC	CASSSSLVRGEQFF
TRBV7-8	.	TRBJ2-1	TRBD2	TGTGCCAGCAGCTTAGCGAGCGGGGCTAGCGGCAACGGGGAGCAGTTCTTC	CASSLASGASGNGEQFF
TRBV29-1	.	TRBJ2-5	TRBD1	TGCAGTGGGGGACAGGGACAAGAGACCCAGTACTTC	CSGGQGQETQYF
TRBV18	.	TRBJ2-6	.	TGTGCCAGCTCACCATCGATGGGGCGGGGGGCCAACGTCCTGACTTTC	CASSPSMGRGANVLTF
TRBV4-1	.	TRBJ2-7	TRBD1	TGCGCCAGCAGCCAAGAGGGGACAGGGTCCGAGCAGTACTTC	CASSQEGTGSEQYF
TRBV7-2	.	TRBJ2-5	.	TGTGCCAGCAGCTTAGTAGGTACAGCCCCCCAAGAGACCCAGTACTTC	CASSLVGTAPQETQYF
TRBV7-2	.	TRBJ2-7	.	TGTGCCAGCAGCTTGAGAACTAGAGCCGAGCAGTACTTC	CASSLRTRAEQYF
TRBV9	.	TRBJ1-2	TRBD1	TGTGCCAGCAGCGTAGGGCAACAGGGGACTAACTATGGCTACACCTTC	CASSVGQQGTNYGYTF
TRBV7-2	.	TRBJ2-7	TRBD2	TGTGCCAGCAGCGGAGCCGGGACTAGCTCCTACGAGCAGTACTTC	CASSGAGTSSYEQYF
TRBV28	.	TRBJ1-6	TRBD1	TGTGCCAGCAGAAGGGACAGGAGAAATTCACCCCTCCACTTT	CASRRDRRNSPLHF
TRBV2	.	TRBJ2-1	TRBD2	TGTGCCAGCGTGAAGGGGAGTCCAGCGGGATACGACAATGAGCAGTTCTTC	CASVKGSPAGYDNEQFF
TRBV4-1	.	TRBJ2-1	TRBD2	TGCGCCAGCAGCAGAGCCACCTTACTAGCGGGAGGTGTTCATGAGCAGTTCTTC	CASSRATLLAGGVHEQFF
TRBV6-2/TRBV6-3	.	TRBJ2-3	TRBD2	TGTGCCAGCAGTTATAGGCGGGAGCGCACAGATACGCAGTATTTT	CASSYRRERTDTQYF
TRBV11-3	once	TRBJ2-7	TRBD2	TGTGCCAGCAGCCCGCGACTAGCGGGAGCCCACGAGCAGTACTTC	CASSPRLAGAHEQYF
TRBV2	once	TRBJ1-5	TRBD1	TGTGCCAGCAACTTCGACAGGGGTGTGAATCAGCCCCAGCATTTT	CASNFDRGVNQPQHF